This record concerns one T cell receptor beta chain sequence. The clone's antigen remains unknown. Base quality data are lacking; no much larger clone is found one base away. TCRbeta CDR3 regions were amplified from genomic DNA by means of the immunoSEQ Assay, a bias-controlled multiplex PCR. The authors processed their data as follows. Nucleated cell counts per sample were estimated from amplification of reference gene primers within the assay. Sequence reads were collapsed and filtered to measure the absolute abundance of every unique TCRbeta CDR3 rearrangement. For each sample, productive Simpson clonality was calculated by taking the square root of Simpson's diversity index across productive rearrangements. Entries here come from immuneACCESS through TCRdb and include only in-frame sequences with V and J called. Some clones fail to appear in such tables; in the studies checked, an unresolved V gene covers under half of the shortfall, and the cause of the remainder is unknown. That table gives V, J and clone size, and the DNA gave D and trimming. This sample lists about 300,000 clones; more than 75% were detected once. The ten largest clones take up about 4.2% of the sample.

This specimen belongs to a study of blood T cell repertoires in COVID-19 (dated by TCRdb to 2019 to 2021). With regard to the full study: Collaborator samples came from the United States, Italy and Spain and covered acute and convalescent phases of COVID-19. The material from the prospective study consisted of cDNA or gDNA derived from T cells, B-cell-depleted T cells, or PBMCs. The dataset comprised deeply sampled blood TCRbeta repertoires from subjects exposed to, actively infected with, or recovered from COVID-19. The repertoires were released in a freely available public database meant as a resource for research on the immune response to SARS-CoV-2. Samples came from the ongoing ImmuneRACE study (first 160 participants) plus 1,254 subjects from 6 global collaborators. The sample metadata nearly always contained a de-identified subject ID, COVID-19 status, age in years and sex. Where available, HLA class I and class II types were taken from metadata supplied by the sample provider and were not determined by assay-based typing.

Participants in the prospective study were enrolled through a virtual design, were aged roughly 18 to 100 years, and lived in roughly 26 United States geographic areas. In the prospective study, cohorts were assigned on the basis of participant-reported clinical history obtained from a screening survey and a study questionnaire. For ImmuneRACE Cohort 3, a participant was defined as recovered based on two consecutive negative NP/OP PCR tests, clearance by a healthcare professional, or resolution of symptoms. In the prospective study, mobile phlebotomists collected whole blood, serum and a nasopharyngeal or oropharyngeal swab from each participant. Additional blood draws and questionnaires over an approximately two-month period could optionally be provided by prospective study participants. Before DNA extraction, prospective study blood samples were shipped either frozen or at room temperature. Broader findings and caveats from the paper: Clinical and demographic metadata were provided uncurated, with the amount varying by source and participant.

V is clipped by 4 bases and J by 9 bases, and the sequence between their germline boundaries is 15 bases long. The CDR3 runs 13 amino acids, cysteine and phenylalanine included. The retained sequence is limited to the CDR3, 39 bases, with the frame set at the first base. The germline V gene gives CDR1 as MNHEY and CDR2 as SVGAGI. Sample: PBMCs or T cells enriched from blood (not recorded which). The TCR sequence derives from a man younger than 45 who had recovered from COVID-19. This chain is built from TRBV6-5 and TRBJ1-1; the D segment could be TRBD1, given 5 matching bases. The CDR3 sequence is CASSSNPTGKAFF. The DNA reads TGTGCCAGCAGTTCGAACCCCACAGGAAAAGCTTTCTTT.